This TCR beta chain originates from a study of shared clonotypes between healthy human individuals. On the study more broadly: Three CD4 naive, three CD4 memory, two CD8 naive and one CD8 memory plate were used per donor.

The V end was cut by 4 bases, the J end by 3 bases, with 15 bases between. This CDR3 is 16 amino acids long. CDR1 is SGHTA and CDR2 is FQGNSA in the germline V gene. Deep-level running was used for the assay. Clones were sequenced by immunoSEQ multiplex PCR, and TCRdb holds only the in-frame ones, with some missing. The sample carries roughly 110,000 clones, about 71% recorded once. The sequencing sample was made of memory CD8+ T cells sorted from blood. Subset noted: CD45RO+ cells pooled with CCR7-negative TemRA cells. The TCR originated in a woman in her twenties or thirties in good health. The chain carries TRBV7-2 and TRBJ1-4; D may be TRBD1 (6 bases). The CDR3 here is CASSSGGGTANEKLFF. The CDR3 DNA reads TGTGCCAGCAGCTCAGGCGGGGGCACGGCTAATGAAAAACTGTTTTTT.